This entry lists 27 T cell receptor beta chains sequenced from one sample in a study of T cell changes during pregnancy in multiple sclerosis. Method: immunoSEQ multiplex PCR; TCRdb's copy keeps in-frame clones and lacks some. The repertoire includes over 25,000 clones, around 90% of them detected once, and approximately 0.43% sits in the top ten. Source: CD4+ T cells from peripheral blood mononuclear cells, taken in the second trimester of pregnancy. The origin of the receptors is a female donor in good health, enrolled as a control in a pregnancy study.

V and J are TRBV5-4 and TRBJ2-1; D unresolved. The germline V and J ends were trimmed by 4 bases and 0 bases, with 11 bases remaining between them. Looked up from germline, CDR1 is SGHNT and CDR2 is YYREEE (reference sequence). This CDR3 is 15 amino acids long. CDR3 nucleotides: TGTGCCAGCAGCGCACCGCTCGGCTCCTACAATGAGCAGTTCTTC. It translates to CASSAPLGSYNEQFF.

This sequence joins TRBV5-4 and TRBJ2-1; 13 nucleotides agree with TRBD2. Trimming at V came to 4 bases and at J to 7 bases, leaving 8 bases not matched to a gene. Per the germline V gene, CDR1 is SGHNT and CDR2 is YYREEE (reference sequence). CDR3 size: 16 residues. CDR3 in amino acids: CASSPRLAGGFNEQFF. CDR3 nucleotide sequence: TGTGCCAGCAGCCCCAGACTAGCGGGGGGATTTAATGAGCAGTTCTTC. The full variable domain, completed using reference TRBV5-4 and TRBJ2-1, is ETGVTQSPTHLIKTRGQQVTLRCSSQSGHNTVSWYQQALGQGPQFIFQYYREEENGRGNFPPRFSGLQFPNYSSELNVNALELDDSALYLCASSPRLAGGFNEQFFGPGTRLTVL.

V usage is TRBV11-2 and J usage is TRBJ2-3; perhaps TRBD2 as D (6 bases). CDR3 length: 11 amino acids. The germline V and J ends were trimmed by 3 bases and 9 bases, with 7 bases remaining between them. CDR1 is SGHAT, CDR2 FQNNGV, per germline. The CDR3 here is CASSFSGTQYF. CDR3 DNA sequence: TGTGCCAGCAGCTTTAGCGGCACGCAGTATTTT.

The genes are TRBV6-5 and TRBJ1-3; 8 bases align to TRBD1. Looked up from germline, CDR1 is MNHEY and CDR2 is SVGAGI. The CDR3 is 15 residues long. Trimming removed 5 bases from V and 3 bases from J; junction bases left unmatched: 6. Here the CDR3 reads CASSPDRGNGNTIYF. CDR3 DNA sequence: TGTGCCAGCAGTCCCGACAGGGGTAATGGAAACACCATATATTTT.

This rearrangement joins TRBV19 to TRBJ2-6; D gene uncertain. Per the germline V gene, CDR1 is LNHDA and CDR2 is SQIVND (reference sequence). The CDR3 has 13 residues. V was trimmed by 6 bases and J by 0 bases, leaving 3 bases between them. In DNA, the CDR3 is TGTGCCAGTAGCCTCTCTGGGGCCAACGTCCTGACTTTC. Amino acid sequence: CASSLSGANVLTF.

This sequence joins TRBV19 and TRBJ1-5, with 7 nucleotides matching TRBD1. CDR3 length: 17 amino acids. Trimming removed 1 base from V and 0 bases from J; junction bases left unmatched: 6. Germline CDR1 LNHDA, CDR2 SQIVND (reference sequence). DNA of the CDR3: TGTGCCAGTAGTATAGGTGGGACAGCTTATAGCAATCAGCCCCAGCATTTT. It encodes CASSIGGTAYSNQPQHF.

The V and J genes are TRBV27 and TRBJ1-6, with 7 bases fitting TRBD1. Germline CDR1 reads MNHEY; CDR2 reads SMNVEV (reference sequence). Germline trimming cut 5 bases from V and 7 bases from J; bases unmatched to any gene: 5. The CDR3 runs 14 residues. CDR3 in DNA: TGTGCCAGCAGTGCGAGGACAGGAAATTCACCCCTCCACTTT. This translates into CASSARTGNSPLHF.

CDR3 loop: CAISDSRQGSYEQYF. CDR3 DNA: TGTGCCATCAGTGACTCCCGACAGGGCTCCTACGAGCAGTACTTC. This chain links TRBV10-3 with TRBJ2-7; the match to TRBD1 covers 7 bases. The junction had 5 bases not matched to a gene; V was cut back by 3 bases and J by 0 bases. CDR1 is ENHRY and CDR2 is SYGVKD in the germline V gene. This CDR3 is built from 15 residues.

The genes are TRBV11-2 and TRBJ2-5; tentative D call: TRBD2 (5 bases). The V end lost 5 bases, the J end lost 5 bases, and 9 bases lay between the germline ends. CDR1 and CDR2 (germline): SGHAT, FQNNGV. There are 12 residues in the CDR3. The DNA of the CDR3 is TGTGCCAGCAGCGTCTCGGGGGAGACCCAGTACTTC. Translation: CASSVSGETQYF.

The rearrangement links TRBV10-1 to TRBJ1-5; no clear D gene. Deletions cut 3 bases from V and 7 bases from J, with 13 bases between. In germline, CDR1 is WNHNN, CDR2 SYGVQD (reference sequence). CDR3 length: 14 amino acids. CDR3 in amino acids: CASSDLGRDQPQHF. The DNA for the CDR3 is TGCGCCAGCAGTGATCTAGGGAGAGACCAGCCCCAGCATTTT.

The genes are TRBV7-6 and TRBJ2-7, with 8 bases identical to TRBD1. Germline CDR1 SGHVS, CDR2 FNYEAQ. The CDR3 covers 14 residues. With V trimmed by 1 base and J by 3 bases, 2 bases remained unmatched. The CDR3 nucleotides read TGTGCCAGCAGCTTAGGGGGACAGGTCTACGAGCAGTACTTC. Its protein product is CASSLGGQVYEQYF.

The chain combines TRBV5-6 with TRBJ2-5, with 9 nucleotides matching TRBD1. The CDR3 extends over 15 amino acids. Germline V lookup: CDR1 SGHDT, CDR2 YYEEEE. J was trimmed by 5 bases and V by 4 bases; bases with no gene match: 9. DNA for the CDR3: TGTGCCAGCAGCCCTAGACAGGGGGTGAGGGAGACCCAGTACTTC. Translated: CASSPRQGVRETQYF.

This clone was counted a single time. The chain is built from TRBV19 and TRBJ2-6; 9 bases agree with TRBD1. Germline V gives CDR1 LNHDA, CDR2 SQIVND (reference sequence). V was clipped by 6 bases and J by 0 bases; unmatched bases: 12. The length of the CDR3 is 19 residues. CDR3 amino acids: CASRTIGGTGYSGANVLTF. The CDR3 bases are TGTGCCAGTAGAACAATAGGCGGGACAGGGTACTCTGGGGCCAACGTCCTGACTTTC. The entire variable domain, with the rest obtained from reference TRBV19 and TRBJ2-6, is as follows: DGGITQSPKYLFRKEGQNVTLSCEQNLNHDAMYWYRQDPGQGLRLIYYSQIVNDFQKGDIAEGYSVSREKKESFPLTVTSAQKNPTAFYLCASRTIGGTGYSGANVLTFGAGSRLTVL.

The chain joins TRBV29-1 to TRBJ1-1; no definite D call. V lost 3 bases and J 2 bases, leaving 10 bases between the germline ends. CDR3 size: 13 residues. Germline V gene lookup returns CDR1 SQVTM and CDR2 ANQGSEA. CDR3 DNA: TGCAGCGTTGAGGAACGGAGAAACACTGAAGCTTTCTTT. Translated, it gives CSVEERRNTEAFF.

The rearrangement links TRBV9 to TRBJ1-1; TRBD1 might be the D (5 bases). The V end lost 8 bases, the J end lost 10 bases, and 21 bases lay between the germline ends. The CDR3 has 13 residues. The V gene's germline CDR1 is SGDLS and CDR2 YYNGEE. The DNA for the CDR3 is TGTGCCAGTTCGAGGGAGGGGCGAAGCGGAGCTTTCTTT. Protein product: CASSREGRSGAFF. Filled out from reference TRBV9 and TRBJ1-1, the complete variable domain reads DSGVTQTPKHLITATGQRVTLRCSPRSGDLSVYWYQQSLDQGLQFLIQYYNGEERAKGNILERFSAQQFPDLHSELNLSSLELGDSALYFCASSREGRSGAFFGQGTRLTVV.

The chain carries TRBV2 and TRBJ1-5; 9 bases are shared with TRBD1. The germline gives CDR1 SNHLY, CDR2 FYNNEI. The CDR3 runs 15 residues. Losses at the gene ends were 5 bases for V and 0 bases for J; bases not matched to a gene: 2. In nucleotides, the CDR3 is TGTGCCAGCAGTTCGACAGGGGGTAGCAATCAGCCCCAGCATTTT. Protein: CASSSTGGSNQPQHF.

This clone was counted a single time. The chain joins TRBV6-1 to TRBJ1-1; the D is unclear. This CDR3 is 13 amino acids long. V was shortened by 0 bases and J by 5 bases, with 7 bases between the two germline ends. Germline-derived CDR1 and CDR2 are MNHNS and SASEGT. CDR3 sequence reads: CASSEARWTEAFF. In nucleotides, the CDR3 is TGTGCCAGCAGTGAAGCGCGGTGGACTGAAGCTTTCTTT.

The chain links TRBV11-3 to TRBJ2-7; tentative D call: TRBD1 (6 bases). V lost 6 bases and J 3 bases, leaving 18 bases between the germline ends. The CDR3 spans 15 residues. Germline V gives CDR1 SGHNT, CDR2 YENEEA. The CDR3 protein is CASSPGGQGNYEQYF. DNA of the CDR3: TGTGCCAGCAGTCCCGGCGGGCAGGGGAACTACGAGCAGTACTTC.

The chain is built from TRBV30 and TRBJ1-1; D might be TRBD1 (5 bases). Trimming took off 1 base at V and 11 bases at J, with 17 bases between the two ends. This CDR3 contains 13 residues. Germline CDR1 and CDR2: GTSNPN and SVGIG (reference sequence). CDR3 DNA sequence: TGTGCCTGGAGTGCATCGGGACTTGAGGGGGCTTTCTTT. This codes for CAWSASGLEGAFF.

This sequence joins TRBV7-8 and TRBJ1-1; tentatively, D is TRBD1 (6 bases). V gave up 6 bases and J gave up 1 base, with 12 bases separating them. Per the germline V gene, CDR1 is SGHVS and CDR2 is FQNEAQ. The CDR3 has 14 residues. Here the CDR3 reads CASSSGVWNTEAFF. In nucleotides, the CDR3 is TGTGCCAGCAGTTCAGGGGTTTGGAACACTGAAGCTTTCTTT.

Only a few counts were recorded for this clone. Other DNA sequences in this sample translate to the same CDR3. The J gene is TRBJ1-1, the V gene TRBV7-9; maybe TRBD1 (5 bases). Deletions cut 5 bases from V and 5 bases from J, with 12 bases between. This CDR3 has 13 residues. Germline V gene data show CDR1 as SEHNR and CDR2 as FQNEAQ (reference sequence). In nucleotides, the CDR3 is TGTGCCAGCAGCACACAGGCGAGGACTGAAGCTTTCTTT. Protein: CASSTQARTEAFF.

DNA for the CDR3: TGTGCCAGCAGCCAAGACGACGGGACAGCGACCAGAGATACGCAGTATTTT. This sequence encodes CASSQDDGTATRDTQYF. V and J are TRBV4-2 and TRBJ2-3; TRBD1 matches 7 bases. The CDR3 extends over 17 amino acids. Per germline, CDR1 LGHNA and CDR2 YNFKEQ. The J segment lost 5 bases and the V segment lost 0 bases, leaving 11 bases of the junction unmatched.

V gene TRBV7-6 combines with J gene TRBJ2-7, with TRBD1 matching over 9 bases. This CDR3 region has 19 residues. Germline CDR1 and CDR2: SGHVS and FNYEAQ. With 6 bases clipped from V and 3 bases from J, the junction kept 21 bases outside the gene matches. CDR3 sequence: CASSSQTRKGDRDIYEQYF. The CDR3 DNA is TGTGCCAGCAGTTCACAAACGAGGAAGGGGGACAGGGATATCTACGAGCAGTACTTC.

The CDR3 loop is CATSRGRTFGNTIYF. The DNA of the CDR3 is TGTGCCACCTCTCGAGGGAGGACTTTTGGAAACACCATATATTTT. V gene TRBV21-1 combines with J gene TRBJ1-3. TRBV21-1 is a pseudogene segment. The CDR3 totals 15 residues.

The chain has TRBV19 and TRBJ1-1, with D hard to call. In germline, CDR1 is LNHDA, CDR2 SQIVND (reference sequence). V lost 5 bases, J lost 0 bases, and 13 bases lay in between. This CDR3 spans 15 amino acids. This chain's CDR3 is CASSSNSLMNTEAFF. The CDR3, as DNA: TGTGCCAGTAGTTCCAACAGCCTGATGAACACTGAAGCTTTCTTT.

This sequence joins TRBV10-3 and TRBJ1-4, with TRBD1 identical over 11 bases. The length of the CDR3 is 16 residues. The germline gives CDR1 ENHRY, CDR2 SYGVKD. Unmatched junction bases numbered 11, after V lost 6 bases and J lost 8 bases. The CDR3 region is CAISPGQGARREKLFF. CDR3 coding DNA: TGTGCCATCAGCCCCGGACAGGGGGCAAGGAGAGAAAAACTGTTTTTT.

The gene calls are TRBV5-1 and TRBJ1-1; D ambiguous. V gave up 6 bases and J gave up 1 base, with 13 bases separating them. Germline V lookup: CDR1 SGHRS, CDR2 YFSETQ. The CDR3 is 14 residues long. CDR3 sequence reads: CASTLGFSNTEAFF. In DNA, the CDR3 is TGCGCCAGCACCCTCGGTTTTTCGAACACTGAAGCTTTCTTT.